This is a list of T cell receptor beta chains from one sample in a study of blood T cell repertoires in COVID-19. The protocol was immunoSEQ multiplex PCR, while the TCRdb copy is restricted to in-frame clones and leaves out a portion. Of under 110,000 clones in the sample, 70% to 80% were seen once. Sequencing used peripheral blood. The receptors stem from a man older than 75 with COVID-19, enrolled during active disease. The CDR3 runs from the conserved cysteine through the conserved F or W. D genes are given only for firm matches. Not every row has a clone size; where given, it reads once, few, many or a size class.

.	.	TRBV19	TRBJ2-6	CASSMGTSGANVLTF	TGTGCCAGTAGTATGGGGACATCTGGGGCCAACGTCCTGACTTTC
.	.	TRBV6-5	TRBJ1-5	CASTDSGSRPQHF	TGTGCCAGCACGGACTCGGGAAGTAGGCCCCAGCATTTT
.	.	TRBV6-1	TRBJ1-1	CASSENRRTEAFF	TGTGCCAGCAGTGAAAACAGAAGAACTGAAGCTTTCTTT
.	.	TRBV9	TRBJ1-1	CASSPRTDPLEVAFF	TGTGCCAGCAGCCCAAGGACAGACCCTCTAGAGGTGGCTTTCTTT
TRBD2	.	TRBV2	TRBJ2-1	CATAGTSNAYEQFF	TGTGCCACGGCCGGGACTAGCAACGCCTATGAGCAGTTCTTC
.	.	TRBV12-3/TRBV12-4	TRBJ1-5	CASSWAGNQPQHF	TGTGCCAGCAGTTGGGCAGGCAATCAGCCCCAGCATTTT
TRBD2	.	TRBV7-9	TRBJ2-7	CASSLATGLGFEQYF	TGTGCCAGCAGCTTAGCTACGGGACTAGGATTCGAGCAGTACTTC
TRBD2	.	TRBV18	TRBJ2-1	CASSRTSGAFDEQFF	TGTGCCAGCTCCCGGACTAGCGGGGCCTTCGATGAGCAGTTCTTC
TRBD1	few	TRBV5-4	TRBJ1-2	CASSPYVQGSRGYTF	TGTGCCAGCAGCCCATACGTACAGGGGTCGCGTGGCTACACCTTC
.	.	TRBV9	TRBJ1-6	CASSVGRRSPLHF	TGTGCCAGCAGCGTAGGCCGGAGGTCACCCCTCCACTTT
TRBD1	once	TRBV5-4	TRBJ1-2	CASSLTGGEGYTF	TGTGCCAGCAGCCTGACAGGGGGTGAGGGCTACACCTTC
.	.	TRBV4-3	TRBJ2-3	CASSQDLSGVLGTQYF	TGCGCCAGCAGCCAAGATCTGTCAGGGGTTCTGGGTACGCAGTATTTT
TRBD1	few	TRBV3-1/TRBV3-2	TRBJ1-4	CASSLGTGLTNEKLFF	TGTGCCAGCAGCCTCGGGACAGGGCTAACTAATGAAAAACTGTTTTTT
TRBD1	.	TRBV9	TRBJ1-3	CASSWTGEVANTIYF	TGTGCCAGCAGTTGGACAGGGGAGGTGGCAAACACCATATATTTT
TRBD2	.	TRBV28	TRBJ2-5	CASSLSSGGRKETQYF	TGTGCCAGCAGTTTATCTTCGGGAGGGCGAAAAGAGACCCAGTACTTC
.	.	TRBV11-2	TRBJ2-5	CASSPVAETQYF	TGTGCCAGCAGCCCCGTGGCAGAGACCCAGTACTTC
.	once	TRBV4-1	TRBJ2-3	CASSQAAEYTDTQYF	TGCGCCAGCAGCCAAGCAGCGGAGTACACAGATACGCAGTATTTT
.	.	TRBV18	TRBJ2-7	CASSRDFQSSYEQYF	TGTGCCAGCTCACGGGACTTCCAGAGCTCCTACGAGCAGTACTTC
TRBD1	.	TRBV5-1	TRBJ1-6	CASSISGTGKGWHF	TGCGCCAGCAGCATTTCCGGGACAGGGAAGGGCTGGCACTTT
.	once	TRBV14	TRBJ2-6	CASRVQLEDVLTF	TGTGCCAGCAGGGTTCAACTCGAAGACGTCCTGACTTTC
.	.	TRBV2	TRBJ2-2	CASRRLNTGELFF	TGTGCCAGCAGAAGACTAAACACCGGGGAGCTGTTTTTT
.	.	TRBV18	TRBJ2-1	CASSPPDRSRDEQFF	TGTGCCAGCTCACCACCCGACAGGTCTAGAGATGAGCAGTTCTTC
TRBD2	once	TRBV3-1/TRBV3-2	TRBJ2-5	CASSQGFGLAVIETQYF	TGTGCCAGCAGCCAAGGGTTCGGACTAGCGGTGATTGAGACCCAGTACTTC
.	.	TRBV9	TRBJ2-7	CASSVGGEQYF	TGTGCCAGCAGCGTAGGAGGCGAGCAGTACTTC
TRBD2	many	TRBV4-1	TRBJ2-7	CASSQDPVDSGRGYEQYF	TGCGCCAGCAGCCAAGACCCCGTCGATAGCGGGAGAGGCTACGAGCAGTACTTC
.	.	TRBV23-1	TRBJ1-5	CASSQLYSNQPQHF	TGCGCCAGCAGTCAATTGTATAGCAATCAGCCCCAGCATTTT
TRBD1	.	TRBV18	TRBJ1-6	CASSGTGGPNSPLHF	TGTGCCAGCTCCGGGACAGGGGGACCTAATTCACCCCTCCACTTT
.	.	TRBV2	TRBJ2-5	CASKDPASQYQETQYF	TGTGCCAGCAAAGACCCGGCTAGCCAGTACCAAGAGACCCAGTACTTC
.	.	TRBV23-1	TRBJ1-1	CATDWGPWGQMNTEAFF	TGCGCCACCGACTGGGGACCCTGGGGGCAGATGAACACTGAAGCTTTCTTT
.	.	TRBV7-8	TRBJ2-5	CASSSTGGPDQETQYF	TGTGCCAGCAGCTCCACCGGAGGGCCAGACCAAGAGACCCAGTACTTC
TRBD2	.	TRBV10-1	TRBJ2-5	CASSEASGTRETQYF	TGCGCCAGCAGTGAGGCTAGCGGGACCCGAGAGACCCAGTACTTC
.	.	TRBV7-2	TRBJ2-1	CASSRRGSSYNEQFF	TGTGCCAGCAGCCGGCGGGGAAGCTCCTACAATGAGCAGTTCTTC
TRBD2	.	TRBV6-1	TRBJ2-1	CASSVLLAGGGYNEQFF	TGTGCCAGCAGTGTATTACTAGCGGGAGGGGGCTACAATGAGCAGTTCTTC
TRBD1	.	TRBV29-1	TRBJ2-6	CSAQGPGGPGANVLTF	TGCAGCGCCCAGGGGCCAGGGGGCCCCGGGGCCAACGTCCTGACTTTC
.	few	TRBV3-1/TRBV3-2	TRBJ1-1	CASSQGTTKMAEAFF	TGTGCCAGCAGCCAAGGGACAACGAAGATGGCTGAAGCTTTCTTT
.	.	TRBV29-1	TRBJ1-2	CSVESQGKYGYTF	TGCAGCGTTGAATCTCAGGGGAAATACGGCTACACCTTC
TRBD2	.	TRBV3-1/TRBV3-2	TRBJ2-1	CASSQEASGRFDNEQFF	TGTGCCAGCAGCCAAGAAGCTAGCGGGAGGTTCGACAATGAGCAGTTCTTC
TRBD1	.	TRBV5-1	TRBJ1-4	CASQTGGTNEKLFF	TGCGCCAGCCAAACAGGGGGGACTAATGAAAAACTGTTTTTT
TRBD2	.	TRBV24-1	TRBJ2-2	CATSESGRENTGELFF	TGTGCCACCAGTGAAAGCGGGAGGGAGAACACCGGGGAGCTGTTTTTT
TRBD2	.	TRBV6-5	TRBJ2-5	CASSYIFGLEETQYF	TGTGCCAGCAGTTACATTTTCGGACTAGAAGAGACCCAGTACTTC
TRBD2	.	TRBV9	TRBJ2-1	CASSVDVTSGRSEQFF	TGTGCCAGCAGCGTAGATGTGACTAGCGGGAGAAGTGAGCAGTTCTTC
.	few	TRBV7-9	TRBJ2-2	CASSLARNTGELFF	TGTGCCAGCAGCTTAGCGCGGAACACCGGGGAGCTGTTTTTT
TRBD1	.	TRBV6-5	TRBJ1-6	CASSAGQDNSPLHF	TGTGCCAGCAGCGCGGGACAGGATAATTCACCCCTCCACTTT
TRBD1	.	TRBV10-3	TRBJ1-5	CAISESIPGQGYQPQHF	TGTGCCATCAGTGAGTCTATACCGGGACAGGGATATCAGCCCCAGCATTTT
TRBD1	few	TRBV5-4	TRBJ2-5	CASSLATGTRETQYF	TGTGCCAGCAGCTTGGCGACAGGGACGCGAGAGACCCAGTACTTC
TRBD2	.	TRBV7-9	TRBJ2-3	CASSLASASGSTDTQYF	TGTGCCAGCAGCTTAGCCAGTGCTAGCGGGAGCACAGATACGCAGTATTTT
TRBD1	.	TRBV10-3	TRBJ1-4	CAIRPTGGGDEKLFF	TGTGCCATCAGGCCCACAGGGGGCGGCGATGAAAAACTGTTTTTT
.	.	TRBV7-2	TRBJ2-3	CASSLVITGTDTQYF	TGTGCCAGCAGCTTAGTGATAACCGGGACAGATACGCAGTATTTT
.	.	TRBV29-1	TRBJ1-4	CSVAVAGLGEKLFF	TGCAGCGTTGCTGTAGCAGGGTTAGGCGAAAAACTGTTTTTT
TRBD1	many	TRBV5-1	TRBJ2-6	CASSLEQGVGANVLTF	TGCGCCAGCAGCTTGGAGCAGGGGGTTGGGGCCAACGTCCTGACTTTC
.	.	TRBV5-1	TRBJ1-5	CASSPGPGGNQPQHF	TGCGCCAGCAGCCCGGGACCTGGGGGGAATCAGCCCCAGCATTTT
TRBD1	.	TRBV11-1	TRBJ2-1	CASSLDLGQGDEQFF	TGTGCCAGCAGCTTAGATCTGGGACAGGGGGATGAGCAGTTCTTC
.	.	TRBV28	TRBJ1-4	CASSPPRGEKLFF	TGTGCCAGCAGTCCACCGCGGGGTGAAAAACTGTTTTTT
.	few	TRBV27	TRBJ2-7	CASSLFQGGYEQYF	TGTGCCAGCAGTTTATTCCAGGGGGGCTACGAGCAGTACTTC
.	.	TRBV30	TRBJ1-5	CAWSRPPTRTSNQPQHF	TGTGCCTGGAGCCGTCCACCGACACGGACAAGCAATCAGCCCCAGCATTTT